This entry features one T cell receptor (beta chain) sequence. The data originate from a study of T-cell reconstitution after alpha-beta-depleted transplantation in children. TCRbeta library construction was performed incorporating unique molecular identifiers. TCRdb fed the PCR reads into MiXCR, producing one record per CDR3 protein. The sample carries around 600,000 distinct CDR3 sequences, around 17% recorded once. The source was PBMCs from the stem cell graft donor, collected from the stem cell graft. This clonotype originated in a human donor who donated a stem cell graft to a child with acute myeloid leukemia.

The CDR3, as DNA: TGTGCCAGCAGCTTGCCGAGGACGATTGGCACAGATACGCAGTATTTT. As protein: CASSLPRTIGTDTQYF. The V and J genes are TRBV5-6 and TRBJ2-3; no definite D call. V was clipped by 1 base and J by 1 base, with 13 bases between them. Germline V gene lookup returns CDR1 SGHDT and CDR2 YYEEEE. CDR3 length: 16 residues.